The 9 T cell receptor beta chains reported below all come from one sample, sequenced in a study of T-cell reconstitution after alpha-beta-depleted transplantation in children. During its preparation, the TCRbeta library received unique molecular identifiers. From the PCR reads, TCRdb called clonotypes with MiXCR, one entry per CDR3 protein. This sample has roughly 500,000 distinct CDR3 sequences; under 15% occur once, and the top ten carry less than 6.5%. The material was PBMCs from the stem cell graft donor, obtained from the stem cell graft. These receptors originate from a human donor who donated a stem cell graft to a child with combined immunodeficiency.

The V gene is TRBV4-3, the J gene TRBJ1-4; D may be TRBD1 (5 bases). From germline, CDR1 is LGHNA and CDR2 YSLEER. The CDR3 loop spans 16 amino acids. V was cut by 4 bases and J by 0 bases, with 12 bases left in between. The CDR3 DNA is TGCGCCAGCAGCCCGGACATATTTGCAACTAATGAAAAACTGTTTTTT. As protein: CASSPDIFATNEKLFF.

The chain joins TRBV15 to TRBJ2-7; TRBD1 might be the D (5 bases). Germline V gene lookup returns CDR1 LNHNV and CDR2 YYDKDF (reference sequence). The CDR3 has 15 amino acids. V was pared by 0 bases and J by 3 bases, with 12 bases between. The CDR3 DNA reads TGTGCCACCAGCAGAGATAAGGCCAGGGTCTACGAGCAGTACTTC. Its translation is CATSRDKARVYEQYF.

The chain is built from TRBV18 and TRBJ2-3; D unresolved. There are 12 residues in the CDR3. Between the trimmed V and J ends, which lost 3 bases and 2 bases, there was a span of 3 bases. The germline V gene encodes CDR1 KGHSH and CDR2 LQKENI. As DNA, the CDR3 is TGTGCCAGCTCACCGGCCACAGATACGCAGTATTTT. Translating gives CASSPATDTQYF. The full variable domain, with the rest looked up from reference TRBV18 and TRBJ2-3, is NAGVMQNPRHLVRRRGQEARLRCSPMKGHSHVYWYRQLPEEGLKFMVYLQKENIIDESGMPKERFSAEFPKEGPSILRIQQVVRGDSAAYFCASSPATDTQYFGPGTRLTVL.

The CDR3 loop is CASSPGTGPPPQHF. The CDR3 DNA reads as TGTGCCAGCAGCCCCGGGACAGGTCCCCCGCCCCAGCATTTT. The rearrangement joins TRBV12-3 or TRBV12-4 to TRBJ1-5; 8 nucleotides line up with TRBD1. The ends lost 6 bases at V and 9 bases at J; junction bases unmatched: 10. This CDR3 comprises 14 residues.

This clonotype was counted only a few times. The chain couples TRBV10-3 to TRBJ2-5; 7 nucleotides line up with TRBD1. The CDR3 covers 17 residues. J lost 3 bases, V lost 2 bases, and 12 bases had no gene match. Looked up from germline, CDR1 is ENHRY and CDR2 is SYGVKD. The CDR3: CAISEGMGQITEETQYF. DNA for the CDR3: TGTGCCATCAGTGAGGGCATGGGACAGATCACGGAAGAGACCCAGTACTTC.

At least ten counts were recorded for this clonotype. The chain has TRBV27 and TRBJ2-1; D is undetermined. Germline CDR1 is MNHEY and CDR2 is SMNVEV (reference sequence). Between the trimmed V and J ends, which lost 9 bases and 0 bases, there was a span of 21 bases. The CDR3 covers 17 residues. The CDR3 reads CASTGWGLPSSYNEQFF. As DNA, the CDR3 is TGTGCCAGTACGGGCTGGGGTCTTCCGAGCTCCTACAATGAGCAGTTCTTC.

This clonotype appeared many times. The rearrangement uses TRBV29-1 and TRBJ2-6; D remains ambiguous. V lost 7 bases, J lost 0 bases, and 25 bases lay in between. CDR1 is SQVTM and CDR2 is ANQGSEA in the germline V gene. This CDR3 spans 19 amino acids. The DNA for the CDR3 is TGCAGCGGCCTTCTTACTCCGAGGCGGCCAGGCTCTGGGGCCAACGTCCTGACTTTC. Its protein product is CSGLLTPRRPGSGANVLTF.

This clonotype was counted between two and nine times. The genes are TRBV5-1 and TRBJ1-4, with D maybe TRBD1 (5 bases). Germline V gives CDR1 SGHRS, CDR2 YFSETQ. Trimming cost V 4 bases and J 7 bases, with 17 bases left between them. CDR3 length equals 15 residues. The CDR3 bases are TGCGCCAGCAGCCCTACAGGAAAAAGGAGTGAAAAACTGTTTTTT. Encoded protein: CASSPTGKRSEKLFF.

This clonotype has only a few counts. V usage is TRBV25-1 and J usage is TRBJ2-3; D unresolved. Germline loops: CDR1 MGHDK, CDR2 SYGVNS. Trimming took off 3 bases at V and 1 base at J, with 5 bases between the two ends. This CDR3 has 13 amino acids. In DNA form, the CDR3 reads TGTGCCAGCAGTGACTACCGCACAGATACGCAGTATTTT. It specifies CASSDYRTDTQYF.